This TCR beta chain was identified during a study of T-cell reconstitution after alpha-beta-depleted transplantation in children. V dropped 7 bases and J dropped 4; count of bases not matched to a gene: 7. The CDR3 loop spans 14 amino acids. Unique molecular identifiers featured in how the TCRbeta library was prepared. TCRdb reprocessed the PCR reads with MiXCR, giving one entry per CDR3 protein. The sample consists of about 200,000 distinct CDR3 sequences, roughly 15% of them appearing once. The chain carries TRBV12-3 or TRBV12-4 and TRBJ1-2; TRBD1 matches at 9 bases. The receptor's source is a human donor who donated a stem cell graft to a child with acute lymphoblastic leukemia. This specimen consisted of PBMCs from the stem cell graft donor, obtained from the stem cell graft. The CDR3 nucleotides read TGTGCCAGCACCGGGACAGGGAAGAGCTATGGCTACACCTTC. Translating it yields CASTGTGKSYGYTF.